The source of this TCR beta chain is a study of T cells in Graves' hyperthyroidism and ophthalmopathy. Turning to the study itself: The blood sample was taken at first diagnosis, before treatment began. Findings of the study overall: Blood samples included most of the expanded thyroid clonotypes exceeding 0.001.

The diagnostic basis comprised clinical symptoms, serum thyroxine and TRAb, thyroid ultrasound and orbital computed tomography. A remark on this clonotype: Its target is unknown.

The V end was cut by 2 bases, the J end by 1 base, with 5 bases between. CDR3 size: 13 residues. Germline CDR1 reads MNHNS; CDR2 reads SASEGT. TCR beta CDR3 regions were amplified from RNA. Carried out on the TCR CDR3, a first-round RT-PCR used the HTBI primer set. MiXCR was run by TCRdb on the multiplex PCR reads, yielding one entry per CDR3 protein. The sample contains under 350,000 distinct CDR3 sequences, around 23% of which appear only once. Sequences were obtained from blood. The sequence derives from a woman aged 50 to 60 with Graves' hyperthyroidism. J is TRBJ1-1 and V is TRBV6-1, with D unresolved. CDR3 sequence reads: CASSERWNTEAFF. The CDR3 nucleotides are TGTGCCAGCAGTGAAAGGTGGAACACTGAAGCTTTCTTT.